Shown below are 25 T cell receptor beta chains from a single sample sequenced in a study of blood T cell repertoires in COVID-19. Sequencing was performed with immunoSEQ multiplex PCR; in TCRdb, only in-frame clones are kept and a portion is missing. The sample carries around 140,000 clones, around 89% recorded once. Sequencing was carried out using peripheral blood. Receptors originate from a human donor with COVID-19, enrolled during active disease. The donor label of this sample is uncertain.

This chain uses TRBV28 with TRBJ1-2; 7 bases agree with TRBD1. Germline lookup yields CDR1 MDHEN and CDR2 SYDVKM. V lost 5 bases and J lost 0; bases outside the gene matches: 6. This CDR3 is built from 15 residues. Written as DNA, the CDR3 is TGTGCCAGCAGTCCCGAGGGGGCCGCTAACTATGGCTACACCTTC. Translating gives CASSPEGAANYGYTF.

V and J are TRBV19 and TRBJ1-5; TRBD1 aligns across 9 bases. Germline values: CDR1 LNHDA, CDR2 SQIVND (reference sequence). The CDR3 covers 13 residues. V was pared by 6 bases and J by 5 bases, with 2 bases of the junction left unmatched. In DNA, the CDR3 is TGTGCCAGTAGGGACAGGGGCCATCAGCCCCAGCATTTT. This codes for CASRDRGHQPQHF.

The V call is TRBV7-9, the J call TRBJ1-6, with D perhaps matching TRBD1 (6 bases). The CDR3 runs 13 residues. From germline, CDR1 is SEHNR and CDR2 FQNEAQ (reference sequence). The V and J ends lost 8 bases and 7 bases respectively, with 12 bases between them. This chain's CDR3 is CASLGGPNSPLHF. The DNA for the CDR3 is TGTGCCAGCCTGGGGGGGCCGAATTCACCCCTCCACTTT.

V gene TRBV5-5 combines with J gene TRBJ1-2; D is ambiguous. The germline V gene encodes CDR1 SGHKS and CDR2 YYEKEE (reference sequence). The germline V and J ends were trimmed by 0 bases and 4 bases, with 7 bases remaining between them. The CDR3 runs 13 residues. CDR3 in DNA: TGTGCCAGCAGCTTGGGGCAGTTCTATGGCTACACCTTC. Its protein is CASSLGQFYGYTF.

This clone came up once. This sequence joins TRBV29-1 and TRBJ1-2, with D unresolved. The CDR3 is 11 amino acids. Per germline, CDR1 SQVTM and CDR2 ANQGSEA. Between the trimmed V and J ends, which lost 5 bases and 1 base, there was a span of 5 bases. The DNA of the CDR3 is TGCAGCGTTCGAGTTAACTATGGCTACACCTTC. It specifies CSVRVNYGYTF. Based on the CDR3 plus reference TRBV29-1 and TRBJ1-2, the full variable domain is SAVISQKPSRDICQRGTSLTIQCQVDSQVTMMFWYRQQPGQSLTLIATANQGSEATYESGFVIDKFPISRPNLTFSTLTVSNMSPEDSSIYLCSVRVNYGYTFGSGTRLTVV.

The J gene is TRBJ2-1, the V gene TRBV4-1; D remains ambiguous. Deletions cut 1 base from V and 0 bases from J, with 10 bases between. The germline CDR1 and CDR2 sequences are MGHRA and YSYEKL. CDR3 size: 16 residues. The CDR3 nucleotides are TGCGCCAGCAGCCAAGGAATGGGCAGCTCCTACAATGAGCAGTTCTTC. It specifies CASSQGMGSSYNEQFF.

This sequence joins TRBV5-1 and TRBJ2-5, with TRBD1 matching over 10 bases. Trimming removed 4 bases from V and 5 bases from J; junction bases left unmatched: 5. CDR1 and CDR2 (germline): SGHRS, YFSETQ. This CDR3 has 14 residues. This CDR3 reads CASSPGQGEETQYF. The CDR3 bases are TGCGCCAGCAGCCCCGGACAGGGGGAGGAGACCCAGTACTTC.

This rearrangement joins TRBV5-6 to TRBJ2-2; D perhaps matches TRBD2 (6 bases). Germline V gene data show CDR1 as SGHDT and CDR2 as YYEEEE. CDR3 length: 14 residues. Trimming pared 2 bases from V and 5 bases from J, leaving 10 bases between. The CDR3 bases are TGTGCCAGCAGCTTTCGTGGGGGGACCGGGGAGCTGTTTTTT. Encoded protein: CASSFRGGTGELFF.

V and J are TRBV19 and TRBJ2-7; TRBD2 might be the D (5 bases). Trimming took 6 bases from V and 0 from J, leaving 15 bases between them. The CDR3 totals 15 residues. The germline V gene encodes CDR1 LNHDA and CDR2 SQIVND (reference sequence). The CDR3 reads CASSLRSGSSYEQYF. The CDR3 DNA reads TGTGCCAGTAGCCTCAGGTCGGGGAGCTCCTACGAGCAGTACTTC.

This clone was detected ten times or more. The V call is TRBV7-9, the J call TRBJ2-1; the D is unclear. The CDR3 consists of 15 residues. CDR1 and CDR2 (germline): SEHNR, FQNEAQ (reference sequence). Trimming shortened V by 2 bases and J by 0 bases, and 8 bases separated the two germline ends. The CDR3 region has the DNA TGTGCCAGCAGCTTAAGGTGGAGCTCCTACAATGAGCAGTTCTTC. Its translation is CASSLRWSSYNEQFF.

J is TRBJ2-7 and V is TRBV28, with TRBD1 as a possible D gene (6 bases). CDR1 and CDR2 from the germline V gene are MDHEN and SYDVKM. The CDR3 consists of 13 residues. Deletions cut 6 bases from V and 3 bases from J, with 12 bases between. CDR3 in amino acids: CASRDGQHYEQYF. CDR3 DNA sequence: TGTGCCAGCAGGGATGGACAGCACTACGAGCAGTACTTC.

The chain carries TRBV5-1 and TRBJ2-5; D may be TRBD2 (6 bases). This CDR3 has 15 amino acids. Germline-derived CDR1 and CDR2 are SGHRS and YFSETQ. V lost 6 bases, J lost 4 bases, and 19 bases lay in between. The CDR3 DNA reads as TGCGCCAGCACCCCTACGGCCGGGGAGGCAGAGACCCAGTACTTC. Amino acids: CASTPTAGEAETQYF.

The chain uses TRBV7-2 and TRBJ2-7, with 10 bases matching TRBD1. CDR3 length: 14 amino acids. Per germline, CDR1 SGHTA and CDR2 FQGNSA. Trimming cost V 3 bases and J 3 bases; bases outside gene matches: 2. CDR3 loop: CASSLGQGFYEQYF. For the CDR3, the DNA is TGTGCCAGCAGCTTGGGACAGGGGTTCTACGAGCAGTACTTC.

The chain links TRBV5-4 to TRBJ1-2; 7 positions agree with TRBD1. Germline loops: CDR1 SGHNT, CDR2 YYREEE (reference sequence). V trimming: 0 bases; J trimming: 3 bases; junction bases outside the gene matches: 5. The CDR3 has 15 amino acids. CDR3: CASSLARQGYYGYTF. The CDR3 nucleotides are TGTGCCAGCAGCTTGGCTCGACAGGGTTACTATGGCTACACCTTC.

V and J are TRBV27 and TRBJ1-3; TRBD1 matches 8 bases. The CDR3 loop spans 16 amino acids. V shed 4 bases and J 4 bases; nucleotides not matched to a gene: 9. The V gene's germline CDR1 is MNHEY and CDR2 SMNVEV (reference sequence). CDR3 nucleotides: TGTGCCAGCAGTTCCCTTCGGACAGGGTCGGGAAACACCATATATTTT. Its protein product is CASSSLRTGSGNTIYF.

This chain links TRBV29-1 with TRBJ1-1; perhaps TRBD1 as D (5 bases). Germline V gene lookup returns CDR1 SQVTM and CDR2 ANQGSEA. Trimming pared 6 bases from V and 7 bases from J, leaving 12 bases between. The CDR3 totals 11 residues. CDR3 DNA sequence: TGCAGCGTCGGCGGACACGGTGAAGCTTTCTTT. This translates into CSVGGHGEAFF.

The chain joins TRBV6-4 to TRBJ2-1; 11 nucleotides align to TRBD2. The CDR3 consists of 17 residues. CDR1 and CDR2 (germline): MRHNA, SNTAGT. After removal of 0 bases from V and 8 bases from J, the junction contained 9 bases not matched to a gene. The CDR3: CASSDSSGSGGVDEQFF. Written as DNA, the CDR3 is TGTGCCAGCAGTGACTCTTCGGGTAGCGGGGGGGTAGATGAGCAGTTCTTC.

The V and J genes are TRBV5-4 and TRBJ2-3; D gene uncertain. There are 13 residues in the CDR3. Trimming shortened V by 3 bases and J by 6 bases, and 11 bases separated the two germline ends. Germline loops: CDR1 SGHNT, CDR2 YYREEE (reference sequence). DNA of the CDR3: TGTGCCAGCAGCTCACTCAGCGCGGATACGCAGTATTTT. Residues: CASSSLSADTQYF.

The chain combines TRBV19 with TRBJ2-3; D gene ambiguous. Looked up from germline, CDR1 is LNHDA and CDR2 is SQIVND (reference sequence). The CDR3 covers 15 residues. Deletions cut 4 bases from V and 5 bases from J, with 16 bases between. The chain's CDR3 is CASSTAGEEGDTQYF. For the CDR3, the DNA is TGTGCCAGTAGTACAGCCGGAGAGGAAGGAGATACGCAGTATTTT.

The chain recombines TRBV19 with TRBJ1-2; the D is unclear. Germline CDR1 is LNHDA and CDR2 is SQIVND (reference sequence). Trimming stripped 4 bases from V and 2 bases from J, with 11 bases between. The CDR3 has 14 amino acids. Here the CDR3 reads CASSNPGGNYGYTF. CDR3 in DNA: TGTGCCAGTAGTAACCCCGGCGGGAACTATGGCTACACCTTC.

This chain joins TRBV19 and TRBJ1-1; D gene uncertain. Germline lookup yields CDR1 LNHDA and CDR2 SQIVND (reference sequence). This CDR3 is built from 14 residues. Trimming removed 6 bases at V and 0 bases at J, with 11 bases between. CDR3: CASSLGLMNTEAFF. CDR3 in DNA: TGTGCCAGTAGCCTAGGTTTGATGAACACTGAAGCTTTCTTT.

The chain uses TRBV7-9 and TRBJ2-3; 9 bases fit TRBD1. The CDR3 spans 17 residues. The junction had 11 bases not matched to a gene; V was cut back by 5 bases and J by 2 bases. Germline CDR1 SEHNR, CDR2 FQNEAQ (reference sequence). CDR3 nucleotide sequence: TGTGCCAGCAGCCAAAAGCCGGGACAGGGCCCCACAGATACGCAGTATTTT. Translating it yields CASSQKPGQGPTDTQYF.

The rearrangement joins TRBV5-1 to TRBJ1-1; possible D gene TRBD1, 5 bases. Deletions cut 4 bases from V and 4 bases from J, with 17 bases between. Germline CDR1 SGHRS, CDR2 YFSETQ. The CDR3 has 15 amino acids. This CDR3 reads CASSPYSGGPTEAFF. The CDR3 nucleotides read TGCGCCAGCAGCCCATACTCCGGGGGTCCCACTGAAGCTTTCTTT.

This chain joins TRBV29-1 and TRBJ1-1; D not resolved. This CDR3 spans 12 amino acids. CDR1 and CDR2 from the germline V gene are SQVTM and ANQGSEA. V was cut by 8 bases and J by 1 base, with 11 bases left in between. CDR3 bases: TGCAGCTCACGCCTCAGGAACACTGAAGCTTTCTTT. It specifies CSSRLRNTEAFF.

This chain joins TRBV6-6 and TRBJ2-7, with D possibly matching TRBD2 (6 bases). The germline V and J ends were trimmed by 0 bases and 6 bases, with 9 bases remaining between them. The germline CDR1 and CDR2 sequences are MNHNY and SVGAGI (reference sequence). There are 13 residues in the CDR3. In nucleotides, the CDR3 is TGTGCCAGCAGTTACTCGATGGGGGGCGAGCAGTACTTC. Protein product: CASSYSMGGEQYF.